The present T cell receptor beta chain was sequenced within a study of regulatory T cells in long-lasting Graves disease. Building of the TCR beta libraries involved iRepertoire HTBI primers and Arm-PCR of CDR3 regions. One entry per CDR3 protein results from TCRdb running MiXCR on the multiplex PCR reads. The sample has more than 450,000 distinct CDR3 sequences, around 15% seen once. As to time point: newly diagnosed GD, antithyroid drugs for less than 3 months. Making the TCR library involved RNA that had been extracted from PBMCs. EDTA tubes were used for drawing around 9.7 milliliters of peripheral blood. This clonotype showed up many times. Its target is not known. Study-wide points: Those with persistent disease had in common more public clonotypes (2,741) than new patients (approximately 920). Persistent Graves' cases showed lower TCR diversity than newly diagnosed cases.

This sample also belongs to another study, concerning T cells in Graves' hyperthyroidism and ophthalmopathy. That work states: When the TCR CDR3 underwent first-round RT-PCR, the HTBI primer set was used.

This sample comprised peripheral blood mononuclear cells (PBMCs), obtained at new diagnosis, from a patient treated with antithyroid drugs. The receptor comes from a man aged 40-55 years with Graves disease.

The DNA for the CDR3 is TGTGCCAGCAGTGAATTGGTTGGGGGGAGTCAGACAGCTGGAAACACCATATATTTT. It is translated as CASSELVGGSQTAGNTIYF. The rearrangement uses TRBV6-1 and TRBJ1-3; D is possibly TRBD1 (5 bases). V was cut by 2 bases and J by 2 bases, with 22 bases left in between. This CDR3 has 19 residues. Per germline, CDR1 MNHNS and CDR2 SASEGT.